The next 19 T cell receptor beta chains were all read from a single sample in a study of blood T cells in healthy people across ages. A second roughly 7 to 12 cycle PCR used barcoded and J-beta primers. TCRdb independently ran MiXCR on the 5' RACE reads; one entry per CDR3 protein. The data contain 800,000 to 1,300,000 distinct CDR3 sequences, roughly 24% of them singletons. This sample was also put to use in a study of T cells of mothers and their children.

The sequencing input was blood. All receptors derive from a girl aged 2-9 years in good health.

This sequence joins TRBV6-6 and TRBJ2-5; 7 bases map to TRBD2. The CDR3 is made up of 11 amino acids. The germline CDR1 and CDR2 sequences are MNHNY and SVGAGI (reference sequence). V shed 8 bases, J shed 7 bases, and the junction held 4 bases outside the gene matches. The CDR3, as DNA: TGTGCCAGCGACTGGGAGGGGACCCAGTACTTC. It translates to CASDWEGTQYF.

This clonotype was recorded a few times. The CDR3 region is CASSLVRGPGKYNEQFF. The CDR3 DNA reads as TGTGCCAGCAGCTTAGTAAGGGGGCCTGGGAAATACAATGAGCAGTTCTTC. The chain has TRBV7-8 and TRBJ2-1, with TRBD1 identical over 7 bases. The CDR3 is 17 residues long. V was clipped by 1 base and J by 4 bases; unmatched bases: 10. Per germline, CDR1 SGHVS and CDR2 FQNEAQ. Full variable domain (remainder filled in from reference TRBV7-8 and TRBJ2-1): GAGVSQSPRYKVAKRGQDVALRCDPISGHVSLFWYQQALGQGPEFLTYFQNEAQLDKSGLPSDRFFAERPEGSVSTLKIQRTQQEDSAVYLCASSLVRGPGKYNEQFFGPGTRLTVL.

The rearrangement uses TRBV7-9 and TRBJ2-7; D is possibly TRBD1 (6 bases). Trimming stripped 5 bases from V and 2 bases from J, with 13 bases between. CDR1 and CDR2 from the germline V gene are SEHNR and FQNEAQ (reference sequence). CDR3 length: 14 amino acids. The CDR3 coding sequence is TGTGCCAGCAGCAGTAACAGGGCCCCCTACGAGCAGTACTTC. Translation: CASSSNRAPYEQYF.

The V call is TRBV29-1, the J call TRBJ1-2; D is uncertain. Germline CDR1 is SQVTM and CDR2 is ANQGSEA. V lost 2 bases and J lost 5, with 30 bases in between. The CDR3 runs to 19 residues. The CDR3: CSVESVLGLSSTPSYGYTF. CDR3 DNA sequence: TGCAGCGTTGAATCCGTCCTCGGGTTATCATCAACCCCATCTTATGGCTACACCTTC.

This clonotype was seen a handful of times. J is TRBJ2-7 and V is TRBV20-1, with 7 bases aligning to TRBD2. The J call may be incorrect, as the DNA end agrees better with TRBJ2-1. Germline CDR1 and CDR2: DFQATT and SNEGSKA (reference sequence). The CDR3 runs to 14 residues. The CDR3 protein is CSARSGNLFNEQFF. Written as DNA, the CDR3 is TGCAGTGCTAGAAGCGGGAACCTTTTCAATGAGCAGTTCTTC.

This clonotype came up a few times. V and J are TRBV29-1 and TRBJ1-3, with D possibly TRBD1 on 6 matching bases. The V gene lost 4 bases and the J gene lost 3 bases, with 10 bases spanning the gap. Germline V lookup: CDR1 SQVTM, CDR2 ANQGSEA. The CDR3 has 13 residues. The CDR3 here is CSVVGGDGNTIYF. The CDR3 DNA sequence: TGCAGCGTTGTTGGGGGCGATGGAAACACCATATATTTT.

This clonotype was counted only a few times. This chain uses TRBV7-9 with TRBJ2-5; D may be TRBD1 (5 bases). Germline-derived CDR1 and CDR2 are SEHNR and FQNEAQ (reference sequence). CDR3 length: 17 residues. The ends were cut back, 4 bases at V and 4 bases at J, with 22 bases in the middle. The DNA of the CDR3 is TGTGCCAGCAGCTCGGGCAGGGTTGGTTCCCCAAGAGAGACCCAGTACTTC. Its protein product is CASSSGRVGSPRETQYF.

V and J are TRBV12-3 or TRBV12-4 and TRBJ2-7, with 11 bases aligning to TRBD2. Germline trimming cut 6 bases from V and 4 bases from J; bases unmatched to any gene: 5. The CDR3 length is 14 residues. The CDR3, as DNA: TGTGCCAGCAGGCTAGCGGGAGGAAGGTACGAGCAGTACTTC. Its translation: CASRLAGGRYEQYF.

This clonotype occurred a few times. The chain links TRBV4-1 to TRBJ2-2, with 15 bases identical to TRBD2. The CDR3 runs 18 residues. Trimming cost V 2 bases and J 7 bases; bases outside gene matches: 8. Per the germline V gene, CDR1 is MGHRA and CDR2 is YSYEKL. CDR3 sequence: CASSQPGLAGGGNGELFF. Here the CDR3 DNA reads TGCGCCAGCAGCCAACCGGGACTAGCGGGAGGTGGCAACGGGGAGCTGTTTTTT.

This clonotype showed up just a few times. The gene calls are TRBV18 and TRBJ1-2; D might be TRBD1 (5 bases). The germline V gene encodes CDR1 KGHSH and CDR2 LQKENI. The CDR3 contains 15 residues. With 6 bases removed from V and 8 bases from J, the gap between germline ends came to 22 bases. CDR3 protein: CASSPVRQPGRGYTF. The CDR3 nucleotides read TGTGCCAGCTCGCCGGTGAGACAGCCAGGGAGGGGCTACACCTTC.

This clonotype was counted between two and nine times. The CDR3 region is CSVEGTRDSYNEQFF. In nucleotides, the CDR3 is TGCAGCGTTGAAGGCACTAGGGACTCCTACAATGAGCAGTTCTTC. The gene calls are TRBV29-1 and TRBJ2-1, with D tentatively TRBD2 (5 bases). This CDR3 contains 15 residues. In germline, CDR1 is SQVTM, CDR2 ANQGSEA. Trimming cost V 1 base and J 0 bases, with 10 bases left between them.

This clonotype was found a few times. The CDR3 nucleotides are TGCAGCGCCGGGACAGAGAACAATGAGCAGTTCTTC. This sequence encodes CSAGTENNEQFF. This chain links TRBV29-1 with TRBJ2-1, with 7 positions matching TRBD1. The CDR3 contains 12 residues. Trimming took 7 bases from V and 5 from J; bases not matched to a gene: 5. Germline values: CDR1 SQVTM, CDR2 ANQGSEA.

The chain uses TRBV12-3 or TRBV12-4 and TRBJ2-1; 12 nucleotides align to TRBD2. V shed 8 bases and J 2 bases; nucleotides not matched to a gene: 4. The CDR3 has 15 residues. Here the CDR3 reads CASRASGGAYNEQFF. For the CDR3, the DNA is TGTGCCAGCCGAGCTAGCGGGGGGGCCTACAATGAGCAGTTCTTC.

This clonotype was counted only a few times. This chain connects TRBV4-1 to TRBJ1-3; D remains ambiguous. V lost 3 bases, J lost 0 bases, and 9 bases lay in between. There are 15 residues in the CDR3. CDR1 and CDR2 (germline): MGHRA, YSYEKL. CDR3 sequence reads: CASSHLRTSGNTIYF. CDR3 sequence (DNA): TGCGCCAGCAGCCATCTGCGGACCTCTGGAAACACCATATATTTT.

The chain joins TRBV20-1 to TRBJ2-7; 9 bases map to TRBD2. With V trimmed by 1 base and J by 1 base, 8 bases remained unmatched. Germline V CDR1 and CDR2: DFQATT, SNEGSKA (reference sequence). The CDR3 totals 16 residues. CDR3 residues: CSARVGSGGPSYEQYF. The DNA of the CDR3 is TGCAGTGCTAGAGTCGGGAGCGGGGGGCCTTCCTACGAGCAGTACTTC.

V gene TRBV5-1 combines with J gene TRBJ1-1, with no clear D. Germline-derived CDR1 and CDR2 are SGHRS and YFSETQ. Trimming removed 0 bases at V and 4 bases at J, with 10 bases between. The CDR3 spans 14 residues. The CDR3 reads CASSLEQLSTEAFF. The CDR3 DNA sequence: TGCGCCAGCAGCTTGGAACAGCTCTCCACTGAAGCTTTCTTT.

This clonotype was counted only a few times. CDR3 sequence reads: CASSLYIGQSEQFF. CDR3 sequence (DNA): TGTGCCAGCAGCCTATATATCGGACAGAGTGAGCAGTTCTTC. The rearrangement joins TRBV28 to TRBJ2-1; D is possibly TRBD1 (6 bases). The ends were cut back, 6 bases at V and 9 bases at J, with 18 bases in the middle. CDR1 and CDR2 (germline): MDHEN, SYDVKM. CDR3 length: 14 residues.

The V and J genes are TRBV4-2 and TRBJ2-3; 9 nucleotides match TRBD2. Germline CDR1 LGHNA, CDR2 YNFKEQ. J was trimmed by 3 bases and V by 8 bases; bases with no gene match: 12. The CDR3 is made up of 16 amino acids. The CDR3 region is CASSTQSGGQTDTQYF. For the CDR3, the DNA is TGTGCCAGCTCGACCCAGAGCGGGGGGCAGACAGATACGCAGTATTTT.

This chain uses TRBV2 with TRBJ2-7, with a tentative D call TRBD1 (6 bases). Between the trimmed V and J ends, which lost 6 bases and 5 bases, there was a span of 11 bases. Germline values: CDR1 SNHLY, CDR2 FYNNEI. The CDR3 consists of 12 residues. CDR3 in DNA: TGTGCCAGCAGGGGGGCCAAGCACGAGCAGTACTTC. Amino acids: CASRGAKHEQYF.